The 23 T cell receptor beta chains presented below share a single source sample, sequenced in a study of patients and donors after allogeneic stem cell transplantation. Using its own MiXCR run on the RT-PCR reads, TCRdb lists one record per CDR3 protein. The sample includes roughly 250,000 distinct CDR3 sequences, 13% to 15% seen only once; the top ten take around a tenth. Sequenced material: blood, either unsorted or a sorted T cell fraction (not recorded which). Source of these receptors: a human donor who was either an allogeneic HSCT recipient or a stem cell or donor lymphocyte infusion donor (not recorded which). It is not recorded whose cells these are; they may come from a transplant donor.

This clonotype appeared a few times. This chain links TRBV10-3 with TRBJ1-2; a possible D gene is TRBD1 (6 bases). This CDR3 region has 14 residues. The ends were cut back, 3 bases at V and 0 bases at J, with 8 bases in the middle. CDR1 ENHRY and CDR2 SYGVKD come from the germline V gene. This CDR3 reads CAISEWDTNYGYTF. The CDR3, as DNA: TGTGCCATCAGTGAATGGGACACTAACTATGGCTACACCTTC.

This clonotype was found many times. The CDR3 nucleotides read TGTGCCAGCATCAAAGGGGGGGGGAGGGGGCAAATGAACACTGAAGCTTTCTTT. Residues: CASIKGGGRGQMNTEAFF. The genes are TRBV6-1 and TRBJ1-1; 7 bases fit TRBD1. This CDR3 is 18 amino acids long. Germline loops: CDR1 MNHNS, CDR2 SASEGT. Trimming took 7 bases from V and 0 from J; bases not matched to a gene: 17.

The V call is TRBV5-1, the J call TRBJ2-2; no firm D call. CDR1 and CDR2 (germline): SGHRS, YFSETQ. Deletions cut 1 base from V and 4 bases from J, with 11 bases between. This CDR3 has 15 residues. CDR3 DNA: TGCGCCAGCAGCTTGTCGACTCCTGGCACCGGGGAGCTGTTTTTT. It translates to CASSLSTPGTGELFF.

The rearrangement links TRBV29-1 to TRBJ1-2; TRBD1 is a possible D gene (5 bases). With 4 bases removed from V and 5 bases from J, the gap between germline ends came to 23 bases. Per the germline V gene, CDR1 is SQVTM and CDR2 is ANQGSEA. This CDR3 contains 16 residues. The CDR3 DNA is TGCAGCGTTGGCCTGATAGGGAGACAGAGCCCTTATGGCTACACCTTC. This encodes CSVGLIGRQSPYGYTF.

This clonotype was counted between two and nine times. The chain links TRBV4-3 to TRBJ2-3; possibly TRBD1 for D (6 bases). V was cut by 3 bases and J by 3 bases, with 10 bases left in between. Germline V CDR1 and CDR2: LGHNA, YSLEER. This CDR3 comprises 14 residues. This chain's CDR3 is CASSQNRATDTQYF. CDR3 bases: TGCGCCAGCAGCCAGAACAGGGCTACAGATACGCAGTATTTT.

This rearrangement joins TRBV7-9 to TRBJ2-3, with 7 nucleotides matching TRBD2. The V gene end was trimmed by 11 bases and the J gene end by 3 bases; junction bases not matched to a gene: 14. CDR1 SEHNR and CDR2 FQNEAQ come from the germline V gene (reference sequence). CDR3 length: 15 amino acids. The CDR3 is CAGCYGLAATDTQYF. CDR3 DNA: TGTGCCGGGTGCTATGGGCTAGCGGCTACAGATACGCAGTATTTT. Full variable domain (missing parts from reference TRBV7-9 and TRBJ2-3): DTGVSQNPRHKITKRGQNVTFRCDPISEHNRLYWYRQTLGQGPEFLTYFQNEAQLEKSRLLSDRFSAERPKGSFSTLEIQRTEQGDSAMYLCAGCYGLAATDTQYFGPGTRLTVL.

Regarding this clonotype: Just one base apart from a much larger clone, this may be a read error. The J gene is TRBJ2-3, the V gene TRBV7-9; unclear D gene. Germline V gene lookup returns CDR1 SEHNR and CDR2 FQNEAQ (reference sequence). This CDR3 region has 14 residues. CDR3: CASRTQLSTDTQCF. DNA for the CDR3: TGTGCCAGCAGGACACAGCTTAGCACAGATACGCAGTGTTTT.

Many counts were recorded for this clonotype. This chain joins TRBV6-1 and TRBJ2-1, with 15 bases lining up with TRBD2. CDR1 is MNHNS and CDR2 is SASEGT in the germline V gene. CDR3 length: 14 residues. V was pared by 5 bases and J by 15 bases, with 8 bases of the junction left unmatched. The DNA of the CDR3 is TGTGCCAGCAGTCCTAGGACTAGCGGGAGGGCCGGGTTCTTC. This codes for CASSPRTSGRAGFF.

V and J are TRBV25-1 and TRBJ2-2; 12 nucleotides line up with TRBD1. The trim removed 10 bases at V and 6 bases at J, leaving 9 bases unmatched. CDR1 is MGHDK, CDR2 SYGVNS, per germline. There are 15 residues in the CDR3. CDR3 residues: CATHPGTGGPGELFF. DNA for the CDR3: TGTGCCACCCACCCCGGGACAGGGGGCCCCGGGGAGCTGTTTTTT.

In its sample, this clonotype was seen many times. The chain uses TRBV7-6 and TRBJ2-3; 8 bases are a match to TRBD2. Unmatched junction bases numbered 10, after V lost 5 bases and J lost 0 bases. The CDR3 consists of 17 residues. The germline CDR1 and CDR2 sequences are SGHVS and FNYEAQ. CDR3 DNA sequence: TGTGCCAGCAGCCCCCGTTCGGCGGGAGGTAGCACAGATACGCAGTATTTT. Translation: CASSPRSAGGSTDTQYF.

This chain uses TRBV6-2 or TRBV6-3 with TRBJ2-1; 8 bases align to TRBD1. CDR1 is MNHEY and CDR2 is SVGEGT in the germline V gene. The CDR3 length is 15 residues. After removal of 5 bases from V and 5 bases from J, the junction contained 8 bases not matched to a gene. CDR3 amino acids: CASSLRQGANNEQFF. The CDR3 nucleotides are TGTGCCAGCAGTCTCCGGCAGGGGGCCAACAATGAGCAGTTCTTC.

V and J are TRBV29-1 and TRBJ2-3; D is undetermined. Trimming left V 1 base short and J 5 bases short, with 13 bases between. From germline, CDR1 is SQVTM and CDR2 ANQGSEA. CDR3 length: 14 amino acids. This CDR3 is CSVEVPRVRDTQYF. The CDR3 DNA follows: TGCAGCGTTGAAGTGCCGAGAGTAAGAGATACGCAGTATTTT.

The sample holds many counts of this clonotype. The chain couples TRBV5-1 to TRBJ2-1; tentative D call: TRBD2 (6 bases). The CDR3 consists of 19 residues. CDR1 SGHRS and CDR2 YFSETQ come from the germline V gene. The V end was cut by 2 bases, the J end by 0 bases, with 21 bases between. The CDR3 is CASSFGASSGLSSYNEQFF. The CDR3 DNA is TGCGCCAGCAGCTTCGGGGCTAGTTCGGGACTGAGCTCCTACAATGAGCAGTTCTTC. Supplemented by reference TRBV5-1 and TRBJ2-1, the full variable domain reads KAGVTQTPRYLIKTRGQQVTLSCSPISGHRSVSWYQQTPGQGLQFLFEYFSETQRNKGNFPGRFSGRQFSNSRSEMNVSTLELGDSALYLCASSFGASSGLSSYNEQFFGPGTRLTVL.

This clonotype came up a few times. V gene TRBV24-1 combines with J gene TRBJ2-1, with a weak D call TRBD2 (6 bases). Trimming shortened V by 5 bases and J by 10 bases, and 17 bases separated the two germline ends. This CDR3 spans 14 amino acids. Germline lookup yields CDR1 KGHDR and CDR2 SFDVKD. DNA for the CDR3: TGTGCCACCAGTGGCGTACTAGCTCCTTGGGAGCAGTTCTTC. Protein sequence: CATSGVLAPWEQFF.

This clonotype was observed a handful of times. This chain links TRBV7-6 with TRBJ1-1; D not resolved. Deletions cut 1 base from V and 2 bases from J, with 5 bases between. The CDR3 sequence is 13 residues long. Germline V gene sequence: CDR1 SGHVS, CDR2 FNYEAQ. CDR3 coding DNA: TGTGCCAGCAGCTTAGAACCAAACACTGAAGCTTTCTTT. This sequence encodes CASSLEPNTEAFF.

This chain connects TRBV29-1 to TRBJ2-1; TRBD2 matches at 12 bases. The V gene's germline CDR1 is SQVTM and CDR2 ANQGSEA. V shed 7 bases, J shed 8 bases, and the junction held 3 bases outside the gene matches. The CDR3 loop spans 12 amino acids. CDR3 loop: CSGTSGMDEQFF. The CDR3 DNA sequence: TGCAGCGGGACTAGCGGGATGGATGAGCAGTTCTTC.

The CDR3 DNA reads as TGCGCCAGCAGTCAACCGGGGAGGGACTGTGTATCCCCAGAGACCCAGTACTTC. This encodes CASSQPGRDCVSPETQYF. The chain employs TRBV23-1 and TRBJ2-5; 7 positions agree with TRBD2. TRBV23-1 is an open reading frame whose function is uncertain. This CDR3 spans 18 amino acids. V lost 2 bases, J lost 4 bases, and 16 bases stayed unmatched.

This clonotype was picked up a small number of times. The V and J genes are TRBV2 and TRBJ2-5; TRBD1 aligns across 10 bases. CDR1 is SNHLY and CDR2 is FYNNEI in the germline V gene. V lost 4 bases, J lost 7 bases, and 3 bases stayed unmatched. The CDR3 extends over 13 amino acids. Written as DNA, the CDR3 is TGTGCCAGCAGTGCCGGGACAGGGGTGACCCAGTACTTC. This gives the protein CASSAGTGVTQYF.

The genes are TRBV30 and TRBJ1-3; D not certain. V was clipped by 4 bases and J by 0 bases, with 7 bases between them. The CDR3 length is 13 residues. Per germline, CDR1 GTSNPN and CDR2 SVGIG (reference sequence). The CDR3 DNA reads TGTGCCTGGACTACAGACTCTGGAAACACCATATATTTT. Amino acid sequence: CAWTTDSGNTIYF.

The CDR3 spells CASSLGPSGGLFQETQYF. Written as DNA, the CDR3 is TGCGCCAGCAGCTTGGGGCCTAGCGGGGGCCTCTTCCAAGAGACCCAGTACTTC. This chain links TRBV5-1 with TRBJ2-5; TRBD2 matches 10 bases. The CDR3 is 18 residues long. Germline V lookup: CDR1 SGHRS, CDR2 YFSETQ. V was clipped by 0 bases and J by 1 base; unmatched bases: 9.

J is TRBJ2-3 and V is TRBV20-1, with TRBD1 matching 7 bases. The J segment lost 8 bases and the V segment lost 1 base, leaving 12 bases of the junction unmatched. The CDR3 covers 15 residues. Per germline, CDR1 DFQATT and CDR2 SNEGSKA (reference sequence). The CDR3 loop reads CSARGVYRGPSTQYF. CDR3 DNA sequence: TGCAGTGCTAGAGGGGTCTACAGGGGACCCAGTACGCAGTATTTT.

This clonotype has a handful of counts. The rearrangement uses TRBV20-1 and TRBJ2-2, with 7 positions matching TRBD2. This CDR3 region has 16 residues. The germline V gene encodes CDR1 DFQATT and CDR2 SNEGSKA (reference sequence). Trimming removed 2 bases from V and 4 bases from J; junction bases left unmatched: 10. The CDR3 reads CSARYLREQVTGELFF. For the CDR3, the DNA is TGCAGTGCTAGATACCTGCGGGAGCAGGTCACCGGGGAGCTGTTTTTT.

This sequence joins TRBV3-1 and TRBJ1-5; D is perhaps TRBD1 (5 bases). Trimming shortened V by 4 bases and J by 8 bases, and 15 bases separated the two germline ends. CDR1 LGHDT and CDR2 YNNKEL come from the germline V gene (reference sequence). The CDR3 contains 14 residues. This CDR3 is CASSRGLLSEPQHF. CDR3 in DNA: TGTGCCAGCAGCCGGGGACTTTTGTCGGAGCCCCAGCATTTT.